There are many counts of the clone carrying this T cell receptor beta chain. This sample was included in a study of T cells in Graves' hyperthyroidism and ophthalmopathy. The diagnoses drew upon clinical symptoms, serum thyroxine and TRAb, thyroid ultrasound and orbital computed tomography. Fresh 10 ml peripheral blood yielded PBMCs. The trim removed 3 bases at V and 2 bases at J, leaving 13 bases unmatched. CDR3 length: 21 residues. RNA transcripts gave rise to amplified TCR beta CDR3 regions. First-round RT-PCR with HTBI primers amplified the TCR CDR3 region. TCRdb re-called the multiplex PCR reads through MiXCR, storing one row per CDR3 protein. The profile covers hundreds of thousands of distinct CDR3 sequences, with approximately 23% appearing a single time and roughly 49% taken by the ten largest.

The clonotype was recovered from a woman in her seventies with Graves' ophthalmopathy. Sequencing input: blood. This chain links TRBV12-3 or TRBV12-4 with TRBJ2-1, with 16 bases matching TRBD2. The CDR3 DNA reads TGTGCCAGCAGTTTTCAGGGGACTGGGACTAGCGGGAGGGCCACCTACAATGAGCAGTTCTTC. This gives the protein CASSFQGTGTSGRATYNEQFF.